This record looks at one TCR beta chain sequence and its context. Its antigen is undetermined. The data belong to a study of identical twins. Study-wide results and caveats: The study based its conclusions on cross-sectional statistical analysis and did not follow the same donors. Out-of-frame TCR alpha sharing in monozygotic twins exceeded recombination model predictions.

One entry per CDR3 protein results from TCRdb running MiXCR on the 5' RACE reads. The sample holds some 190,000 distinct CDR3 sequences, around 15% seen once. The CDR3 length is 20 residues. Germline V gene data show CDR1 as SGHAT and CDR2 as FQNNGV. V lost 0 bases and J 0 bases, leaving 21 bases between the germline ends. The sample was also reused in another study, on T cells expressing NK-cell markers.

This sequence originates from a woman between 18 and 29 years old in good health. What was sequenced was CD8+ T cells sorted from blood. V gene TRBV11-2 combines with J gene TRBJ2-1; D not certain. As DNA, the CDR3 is TGTGCCAGCAGCTTAGATGAAGTCGGCAGGCCGATCCCCTCCTACAATGAGCAGTTCTTC. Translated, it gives CASSLDEVGRPIPSYNEQFF.